Following are 26 T cell receptor beta chains from one sample sequenced in a study of control samples from healthy donors and cancer patients. Generated by immunoSEQ multiplex PCR, the TCRdb table keeps only in-frame clones and is missing some. The sample has roughly 98,000 clones, approximately 95% seen once; the top ten hold approximately 7.9%. The sequenced sample was blood. The receptors were gathered from a man aged 18 to 30 in good health.

In this sample, this clone turned up once. The rearrangement links TRBV2 to TRBJ1-3; D is possibly TRBD1 (6 bases). Looked up from germline, CDR1 is SNHLY and CDR2 is FYNNEI. V was pared by 7 bases and J by 0 bases, with 10 bases between. This CDR3 is 14 amino acids long. CDR3 nucleotide sequence: TGTGCCAGCAATGGACAGACCTCTGGAAACACCATATATTTT. This encodes CASNGQTSGNTIYF.

The V and J genes are TRBV27 and TRBJ1-5; D call uncertain. Germline V gene sequence: CDR1 MNHEY, CDR2 SMNVEV (reference sequence). V dropped 1 base and J dropped 7 bases, with 17 bases sitting between them. This CDR3 spans 16 amino acids. CDR3 loop: CASSLFARTSGQPQHF. DNA of the CDR3: TGTGCCAGCAGTTTATTTGCCAGAACCTCTGGGCAGCCCCAGCATTTT.

The gene calls are TRBV18 and TRBJ1-5; TRBD1 matches 8 bases. The CDR3 length is 15 residues. Germline CDR1 and CDR2: KGHSH and LQKENI. The J segment lost 2 bases and the V segment lost 6 bases, leaving 6 bases of the junction unmatched. For the CDR3, the DNA is TGTGCCAGCTCTCACGACAGGGGAGGCAATCAGCCCCAGCATTTT. Residues: CASSHDRGGNQPQHF. The entire variable domain, with the rest obtained from reference TRBV18 and TRBJ1-5, is as follows: NAGVMQNPRHLVRRRGQEARLRCSPMKGHSHVYWYRQLPEEGLKFMVYLQKENIIDESGMPKERFSAEFPKEGPSILRIQQVVRGDSAAYFCASSHDRGGNQPQHFGDGTRLSIL.

This clone showed up just a few times. This chain uses TRBV5-1 with TRBJ2-2; D is undetermined. The CDR3 has 15 amino acids. Between the trimmed V and J ends, which lost 4 bases and 4 bases, there was a span of 14 bases. Germline assignment: CDR1 SGHRS and CDR2 YFSETQ. The DNA for the CDR3 is TGCGCCAGCAGCCCGGCTACTGCCCCCACCGGGGAGCTGTTTTTT. Its protein is CASSPATAPTGELFF.

The chain is built from TRBV5-6 and TRBJ1-1; no definite D call. Between the trimmed V and J ends, which lost 0 bases and 2 bases, there was a span of 2 bases. This CDR3 has 12 residues. CDR1 and CDR2 (germline): SGHDT, YYEEEE. The chain's CDR3 is CASSLANTEAFF. The DNA of the CDR3 is TGTGCCAGCAGCTTGGCCAACACTGAAGCTTTCTTT. Variable domain in full (rest from reference TRBV5-6 and TRBJ1-1): DAGVTQSPTHLIKTRGQQVTLRCSPKSGHDTVSWYQQALGQGPQFIFQYYEEEERQRGNFPDRFSGHQFPNYSSELNVNALLLGDSALYLCASSLANTEAFFGQGTRLTVV.

This chain links TRBV27 with TRBJ2-3; TRBD1 is a possible D gene (6 bases). The CDR3 totals 14 residues. CDR1 and CDR2 from the germline V gene are MNHEY and SMNVEV (reference sequence). V lost 6 bases and J 4 bases, leaving 14 bases between the germline ends. CDR3 region: CASSLTGPADTQYF. CDR3 coding DNA: TGTGCCAGCAGCTTGACAGGTCCGGCAGATACGCAGTATTTT.

V usage is TRBV4-1 and J usage is TRBJ1-2; D unclear. The germline V gene encodes CDR1 MGHRA and CDR2 YSYEKL. There are 13 residues in the CDR3. The germline V and J ends were trimmed by 8 bases and 3 bases, with 13 bases remaining between them. This chain's CDR3 is CASEPSRDYGYTF. In DNA form, the CDR3 reads TGCGCCAGCGAGCCATCAAGGGACTATGGCTACACCTTC.

The count of this clone is one. CDR3 in amino acids: CASSIQGTGSNSPLHF. CDR3 DNA: TGTGCCAGTAGTATTCAGGGGACAGGGTCCAATTCACCCCTCCACTTT. The chain has TRBV19 and TRBJ1-6; TRBD1 aligns across 9 bases. The junction had 7 bases not matched to a gene; V was cut back by 3 bases and J by 7 bases. This CDR3 is built from 16 residues. Germline CDR1 reads LNHDA; CDR2 reads SQIVND (reference sequence). Variable domain in full (rest from reference TRBV19 and TRBJ1-6): DGGITQSPKYLFRKEGQNVTLSCEQNLNHDAMYWYRQDPGQGLRLIYYSQIVNDFQKGDIAEGYSVSREKKESFPLTVTSAQKNPTAFYLCASSIQGTGSNSPLHFGNGTRLTVT.

The gene calls are TRBV6-5 and TRBJ1-4; a weak D match, TRBD1 (5 bases). Germline CDR1 reads MNHEY; CDR2 reads SVGAGI. CDR3 length: 15 amino acids. Trimming cost V 7 bases and J 5 bases, with 17 bases left between them. The CDR3 sequence is CASIHDRTSNEKLFF. DNA for the CDR3: TGTGCCAGCATTCATGACAGAACCTCAAATGAAAAACTGTTTTTT.

The gene calls are TRBV7-9 and TRBJ1-5; 9 bases agree with TRBD1. Germline CDR1 is SEHNR and CDR2 is FQNEAQ (reference sequence). With 5 bases clipped from V and 6 bases from J, the junction kept 17 bases outside the gene matches. CDR3 length equals 18 residues. CDR3 region: CASSNAKSGTGTLQPQHF. CDR3 bases: TGTGCCAGCAGCAACGCTAAATCCGGGACAGGGACCCTTCAGCCCCAGCATTTT.

This clone occurred once. In DNA, the CDR3 is TGTGCCAGCTCACCTCCCGACAGCGTGATTAATGAAAAACTGTTTTTT. This translates into CASSPPDSVINEKLFF. J is TRBJ1-4 and V is TRBV18; D is possibly TRBD1 (5 bases). V lost 3 bases, J lost 4 bases, and 15 bases lay in between. The CDR3 is made up of 16 amino acids. Looked up from germline, CDR1 is KGHSH and CDR2 is LQKENI.

CDR3 in DNA: TGTGCCAGCAGCCAAGGTCTTAGGGTTTCGGGCTACACCTTC. Translated, it gives CASSQGLRVSGYTF. The chain has TRBV14 and TRBJ1-2, with no clear D. This CDR3 has 14 residues. Germline assignment: CDR1 SGHDN and CDR2 FVKESK. Trimming took 1 base from V and 8 from J, leaving 14 bases between them.

To note about this clone: A much larger clone lies a single base off, so this may be a read error. Different DNA sequences within this sample yield the same CDR3. The chain carries TRBV3-1 (or the pseudogene TRBV3-2) and TRBJ2-5; no firm D call. Germline CDR1 reads LGHDT; CDR2 reads YNNKEL (reference sequence). Trimming removed 0 bases at V and 4 bases at J, with 3 bases between. The CDR3 loop spans 12 amino acids. This CDR3 is CASSQDAETQYF. In DNA, the CDR3 is TGTGCCAGCAGCCAAGATGCAGAGACCCAGTACTTC.

The chain has TRBV7-3 and TRBJ2-2; 12 bases align to TRBD2. This CDR3 contains 19 residues. The V and J ends lost 5 bases and 6 bases, in that order; junction bases with no gene match: 16. Germline V gives CDR1 SGHTA, CDR2 FQGTGA. CDR3 sequence reads: CASSPRPFLAGGGAGELFF. Here the CDR3 DNA reads TGTGCCAGCAGCCCCCGACCCTTCCTAGCGGGAGGGGGAGCCGGGGAGCTGTTTTTT.

The CDR3 sequence: CASSQASSTEAFF. CDR3 nucleotide sequence: TGTGCCAGCAGCCAAGCGTCATCCACTGAAGCTTTCTTT. The chain employs TRBV3-1 (or the pseudogene TRBV3-2) and TRBJ1-1, with no clear D. The CDR3 runs to 13 residues. The V and J ends lost 1 base and 4 bases respectively, with 7 bases between them. Germline-derived CDR1 and CDR2 are LGHDT and YNNKEL (reference sequence).

V gene TRBV27 combines with J gene TRBJ2-7, with 8 nucleotides matching TRBD1. Looked up from germline, CDR1 is MNHEY and CDR2 is SMNVEV (reference sequence). This CDR3 is built from 14 residues. V was pared by 5 bases and J by 2 bases, with 5 bases of the junction left unmatched. The CDR3 protein is CASSKPGQAYEQYF. The CDR3 DNA reads TGTGCCAGCAGTAAACCGGGACAGGCCTACGAGCAGTACTTC.

V is TRBV7-2 and J is TRBJ1-3; D call uncertain. Per the germline V gene, CDR1 is SGHTA and CDR2 is FQGNSA. V was pared by 2 bases and J by 0 bases, with 8 bases between. The CDR3 has 15 residues. CDR3 in amino acids: CASSLSGSSGNTIYF. In nucleotides, the CDR3 is TGTGCCAGCAGCTTATCTGGCAGCTCTGGAAACACCATATATTTT.

The chain joins TRBV9 to TRBJ2-1, with D tentatively TRBD2 (6 bases). V lost 3 bases and J lost 5, with 12 bases in between. In germline, CDR1 is SGDLS, CDR2 YYNGEE. This CDR3 contains 14 residues. DNA for the CDR3: TGTGCCAGCAGCGCGGGGGACCCCCACAATGAGCAGTTCTTC. Translating it yields CASSAGDPHNEQFF.

The chain uses TRBV19 and TRBJ1-5; D ambiguous. The CDR3 has 17 residues. Germline values: CDR1 LNHDA, CDR2 SQIVND (reference sequence). Trimming cost V 3 bases and J 0 bases, with 15 bases left between them. The CDR3: CASSIGSARLSNQPQHF. In DNA, the CDR3 is TGTGCCAGTAGTATTGGTTCTGCCAGGCTTAGCAATCAGCCCCAGCATTTT.

The chain is built from TRBV25-1 and TRBJ2-3; no clear D gene. Germline V CDR1 and CDR2: MGHDK, SYGVNS. With 1 base removed from V and 4 bases from J, the gap between germline ends came to 0 bases. CDR3 length: 11 amino acids. CDR3 loop: CASSESDTQYF. The CDR3 DNA follows: TGTGCCAGCAGTGAATCAGATACGCAGTATTTT.

This rearrangement joins TRBV18 to TRBJ2-7, with 8 positions matching TRBD1. V shed 0 bases, J shed 2 bases, and the junction held 12 bases outside the gene matches. The CDR3 has 18 amino acids. Germline CDR1 KGHSH, CDR2 LQKENI. The CDR3 coding sequence is TGTGCCAGCTCACCACCACCCCTGACGGGACAGGCCGCCTACGAGCAGTACTTC. Its translation: CASSPPPLTGQAAYEQYF.

The chain joins TRBV7-2 to TRBJ1-1; D is unclear. The CDR3 loop spans 15 amino acids. Germline V gene lookup returns CDR1 SGHTA and CDR2 FQGNSA. Trimming removed 0 bases at V and 4 bases at J, with 12 bases between. The CDR3 is CASSLAGPVGTEAFF. CDR3 DNA: TGTGCCAGCAGCTTAGCCGGGCCCGTGGGCACTGAAGCTTTCTTT.

The rearrangement joins TRBV15 to TRBJ1-2, with D maybe TRBD1 (5 bases). Deletions cut 0 bases from V and 5 bases from J, with 13 bases between. From germline, CDR1 is LNHNV and CDR2 YYDKDF (reference sequence). CDR3 size: 15 residues. This chain's CDR3 is CATSRDDPGEYGYTF. Written as DNA, the CDR3 is TGTGCCACCAGCAGAGATGACCCGGGGGAGTATGGCTACACCTTC.

The CDR3 coding sequence is TGTGCCAGCAGCGTAGATCTTGACCTGACTGAAGCTTTCTTT. Translating it yields CASSVDLDLTEAFF. The gene calls are TRBV9 and TRBJ1-1; D is ambiguous. Trimming left V 0 bases short and J 5 bases short, with 11 bases between. This CDR3 region has 14 residues. Germline lookup yields CDR1 SGDLS and CDR2 YYNGEE.

In this sample, this clone turned up a few times. J is TRBJ2-2 and V is TRBV15, with 8 bases that match TRBD1. Germline values: CDR1 LNHNV, CDR2 YYDKDF (reference sequence). This CDR3 contains 14 residues. V shed 5 bases and J 6 bases; nucleotides not matched to a gene: 5. In DNA, the CDR3 is TGTGCCACCAGCTCGGGACAGGAAGCCGGGGAGCTGTTTTTT. It yields the protein CATSSGQEAGELFF.

This chain joins TRBV20-1 and TRBJ1-2; no definite D call. The length of the CDR3 is 11 residues. The V gene lost 6 bases and the J gene lost 3 bases, with 8 bases spanning the gap. CDR1 is DFQATT, CDR2 SNEGSKA, per germline (reference sequence). CDR3 sequence reads: CSANLYYGYTF. The CDR3 nucleotides are TGCAGTGCCAACTTATACTATGGCTACACCTTC.